This entry lists 24 T cell receptor beta chains sequenced from one sample in a study of graft-versus-host responses after intestinal transplantation (dated by TCRdb to about 2021). Library preparation was by the immunoSEQ multiplex PCR assay. TCRdb stores this immuneACCESS table with in-frame sequences only. Part of the clones is absent; in the studies checked, under half of the shortfall reflects unresolved V genes, and no reason is known for the rest. The sample records about 96,000 clones, roughly 90% of which are singletons. Of the sample, 0.3% to 0.35% is held by the ten largest clones. These receptors lack a known antigen. The time point tag for this specimen amounts to: cells obtained before transplantation from donor or recipient. This specimen consisted of unstimulated CD4+ T cells sorted from spleen or lymph node cells, obtained before intestinal transplant. The origin of the receptors is a human donor who received an intestinal transplant.

The rearrangement joins TRBV5-3 to TRBJ2-7; D might be TRBD1 (6 bases). TRBV5-3 qualifies as an ORF whose function is uncertain. Trimming removed 5 bases from V and 6 bases from J, with 24 bases in between. The CDR3 covers 16 residues. The CDR3 nucleotides are TGTGCCAGAAGGACTACCCGGACAGCCCGGTTGGGCGAGCAGTACTTC. Its translation is CARRTTRTARLGEQYF.

The chain links TRBV5-1 to TRBJ1-5, with 8 bases matching TRBD1. Germline trimming cut 5 bases from V and 1 base from J; bases unmatched to any gene: 5. The germline V gene has CDR1 SGHRS and CDR2 YFSETQ. The CDR3 is 15 amino acids. In nucleotides, the CDR3 is TGCGCCAGCAGACAGGGACAGGAAAGCAATCAGCCCCAGCATTTT. Its translation: CASRQGQESNQPQHF.

This clone turned up a few times. The rearrangement links TRBV6-6 to TRBJ1-2, with a weak D call TRBD1 (5 bases). The CDR3 extends over 12 amino acids. Between the trimmed V and J ends, which lost 2 bases and 4 bases, there was a span of 5 bases. Germline-derived CDR1 and CDR2 are MNHNY and SVGAGI (reference sequence). CDR3 in amino acids: CASSYRGYGYTF. The CDR3 DNA reads TGTGCCAGCAGTTACAGGGGCTATGGCTACACCTTC.

The genes are TRBV7-9 and TRBJ1-4; D is possibly TRBD1 (5 bases). This CDR3 has 16 amino acids. Germline V gene sequence: CDR1 SEHNR, CDR2 FQNEAQ (reference sequence). V lost 5 bases, J lost 3 bases, and 16 bases lay in between. The CDR3 spells CASSPTGRHSNEKLFF. CDR3 DNA: TGTGCCAGCAGCCCGACGGGACGTCACTCTAATGAAAAACTGTTTTTT.

The CDR3 bases are TGTGCCTGGGTAACGAACTCAGGGGGCTGGGGCACTGAAGCTTTCTTT. This translates into CAWVTNSGGWGTEAFF. V usage is TRBV30 and J usage is TRBJ1-1; 8 bases line up with TRBD1. The CDR3 runs 16 residues. V shed 5 bases, J shed 4 bases, and the junction held 15 bases outside the gene matches. CDR1 and CDR2 (germline): GTSNPN, SVGIG (reference sequence).

CDR3: CASSMGQGIGRASYNEQFF. CDR3 DNA sequence: TGTGCCAGTAGTATGGGACAGGGAATCGGGAGGGCCAGTTACAATGAGCAGTTCTTC. The V gene is TRBV19, the J gene TRBJ2-1; D is perhaps TRBD1 (9 bases). The V gene lost 3 bases and the J gene lost 4 bases, with 25 bases spanning the gap. This CDR3 has 19 residues. The germline V gene has CDR1 LNHDA and CDR2 SQIVND (reference sequence).

The chain employs TRBV5-4 and TRBJ1-1, with 11 bases aligning to TRBD1. Germline V gene sequence: CDR1 SGHNT, CDR2 YYREEE (reference sequence). V lost 0 bases and J lost 4; bases outside the gene matches: 5. The CDR3 spans 16 residues. CDR3 bases: TGTGCCAGCAGCTTGGGATGGGACAGGGGGAGCACTGAAGCTTTCTTT. Its protein is CASSLGWDRGSTEAFF.

The V and J genes are TRBV4-1 and TRBJ2-7, with D perhaps matching TRBD1 (6 bases). This CDR3 region has 18 residues. The germline CDR1 and CDR2 sequences are MGHRA and YSYEKL. V was trimmed by 1 base and J by 2 bases, leaving 21 bases between them. In DNA, the CDR3 is TGCGCCAGCAGCCAAGCCCCCCGGTCGGGACACAGGGCCTACGAGCAGTACTTC. Amino acid sequence: CASSQAPRSGHRAYEQYF.

As concerns this clone: Mismatch with germline at one junction end may stem from a read error. The chain has TRBV30 and TRBJ1-1, with 7 nucleotides matching TRBD1. The germline gives CDR1 GTSNPN, CDR2 SVGIG (reference sequence). This CDR3 is 12 amino acids long. CDR3 sequence: CAWSVPGGQVVF. DNA of the CDR3: TGTGCCTGGAGTGTACCTGGAGGACAGGTCGTCTTT.

The CDR3 sequence is CASSRTPDQPQHF. The CDR3 DNA follows: TGTGCCAGCAGTCGAACCCCCGATCAGCCCCAGCATTTT. The genes are TRBV6-5 and TRBJ1-5; the D is unclear. Per germline, CDR1 MNHEY and CDR2 SVGAGI. Trimming stripped 5 bases from V and 5 bases from J, with 10 bases between. The CDR3 spans 13 residues.

A few counts support this clone. The chain employs TRBV27 and TRBJ1-3; D call uncertain. Per the germline V gene, CDR1 is MNHEY and CDR2 is SMNVEV (reference sequence). This CDR3 is built from 13 residues. V lost 5 bases to trimming and J lost 2 bases, with 7 bases between them. CDR3 sequence reads: CASSPRPGNTIYF. CDR3 bases: TGTGCCAGCAGTCCCAGACCTGGAAACACCATATATTTT.

In its sample, this clone was seen once. This chain connects TRBV5-1 to TRBJ2-1, with 13 bases fitting TRBD2. Trimming removed 5 bases from V and 6 bases from J; junction bases left unmatched: 5. CDR1 and CDR2 (germline): SGHRS, YFSETQ. This CDR3 has 15 residues. The CDR3 is CASRKTSGRPNEQFF. DNA of the CDR3: TGCGCCAGCAGGAAGACTAGCGGGAGGCCCAATGAGCAGTTCTTC. The full variable domain, with the rest looked up from reference TRBV5-1 and TRBJ2-1, is KAGVTQTPRYLIKTRGQQVTLSCSPISGHRSVSWYQQTPGQGLQFLFEYFSETQRNKGNFPGRFSGRQFSNSRSEMNVSTLELGDSALYLCASRKTSGRPNEQFFGPGTRLTVL.

Concerning this clone itself: The same CDR3 arises from other DNA sequences in this sample as well. The DNA of the CDR3 is TGTGCCAGCAGTTCTCCTAGGACGGTGAACACTGAAGCTTTCTTT. Translating it yields CASSSPRTVNTEAFF. The rearrangement joins TRBV28 to TRBJ1-1; no definite D call. This CDR3 contains 15 residues. V lost 4 bases to trimming and J lost 0 bases, with 12 bases between them. CDR1 is MDHEN and CDR2 is SYDVKM in the germline V gene.

The chain recombines TRBV7-2 with TRBJ2-1, with a weak D call TRBD2 (5 bases). V was clipped by 0 bases and J by 2 bases, with 8 bases between them. The CDR3 has 15 residues. CDR1 SGHTA and CDR2 FQGNSA come from the germline V gene. The CDR3 spells CASSLAEGPYNEQFF. The CDR3 nucleotides read TGTGCCAGCAGCTTAGCAGAGGGCCCCTACAATGAGCAGTTCTTC.

This clone came up a few times. The rearrangement links TRBV11-3 to TRBJ2-1; D is perhaps TRBD2 (6 bases). Germline V gives CDR1 SGHNT, CDR2 YENEEA. The V and J ends lost 4 bases and 7 bases respectively, with 14 bases between them. The CDR3 runs to 14 residues. The CDR3 sequence is CASSSTSVVNEQFF. CDR3 DNA: TGTGCCAGCAGCTCGACTAGTGTGGTGAATGAGCAGTTCTTC.

The chain combines TRBV6-5 with TRBJ2-1, with 10 bases identical to TRBD1. The germline V gene has CDR1 MNHEY and CDR2 SVGAGI. This CDR3 has 16 amino acids. Losses at the gene ends were 4 bases for V and 7 bases for J; bases not matched to a gene: 10. In DNA form, the CDR3 reads TGTGCCAGCAGTTTCGACAGGGGGCTGGTCGAGAATGAGCAGTTCTTC. Translated, it gives CASSFDRGLVENEQFF.

V is TRBV7-7 and J is TRBJ2-2, with D maybe TRBD1 (6 bases). The CDR3 has 14 residues. V lost 5 bases and J lost 8, with 15 bases in between. The germline V gene has CDR1 SSHAT and CDR2 FNYEAQ (reference sequence). CDR3 bases: TGTGCCAGCAGCAGACAGGCCGACAAAGGGGAGCTGTTTTTT. Protein sequence: CASSRQADKGELFF.

This chain joins TRBV28 and TRBJ1-2; D is possibly TRBD1 (5 bases). Germline CDR1 and CDR2: MDHEN and SYDVKM. This CDR3 spans 13 amino acids. V lost 3 bases and J 6 bases, leaving 11 bases between the germline ends. CDR3 sequence: CASSLEWGHGYTF. CDR3 sequence (DNA): TGTGCCAGCAGTTTGGAATGGGGACATGGCTACACCTTC.

The rearrangement uses TRBV6-5 and TRBJ2-1; D not resolved. Trimming removed 7 bases at V and 7 bases at J, with 11 bases between. The CDR3 extends over 12 amino acids. The V gene's germline CDR1 is MNHEY and CDR2 SVGAGI. The CDR3 sequence is CASTSVRNEQFF. CDR3 nucleotides: TGTGCCAGCACTTCTGTTAGGAATGAGCAGTTCTTC.

The rearrangement uses TRBV2 and TRBJ1-1; no clear D gene. Looked up from germline, CDR1 is SNHLY and CDR2 is FYNNEI. V was trimmed by 9 bases and J by 7 bases, leaving 18 bases between them. The CDR3 sequence is 13 residues long. The CDR3 DNA is TGTGCCAGGAGTCGGGTCGTAGCCAATGAAGCTTTCTTT. This codes for CARSRVVANEAFF.

V is TRBV5-1 and J is TRBJ1-5; D possibly corresponds to TRBD1 (5 bases). Trimming left V 0 bases short and J 8 bases short, with 9 bases between. The CDR3 consists of 13 residues. Germline lookup yields CDR1 SGHRS and CDR2 YFSETQ. The CDR3 DNA is TGCGCCAGCAGCTTGGGTTTGGACAAGCCCCAGCATTTT. Translation: CASSLGLDKPQHF.

This sequence joins TRBV6-6 and TRBJ1-3, with unresolved D. Germline values: CDR1 MNHNY, CDR2 SVGAGI (reference sequence). The ends were cut back, 2 bases at V and 0 bases at J, with 8 bases in the middle. The CDR3 consists of 15 residues. This CDR3 is CASSYGYPSGNTIYF. For the CDR3, the DNA is TGTGCCAGCAGTTACGGGTATCCCTCTGGAAACACCATATATTTT.

The rearrangement links TRBV5-1 to TRBJ2-3, with 12 bases fitting TRBD2. This CDR3 region has 18 residues. J was trimmed by 0 bases and V by 0 bases; bases with no gene match: 5. Germline-derived CDR1 and CDR2 are SGHRS and YFSETQ. In DNA, the CDR3 is TGCGCCAGCAGCTTGGCGCTAGCGGGAGGGCCGAGCACAGATACGCAGTATTTT. It codes for CASSLALAGGPSTDTQYF.

The chain carries TRBV10-2 and TRBJ2-5; 7 nucleotides agree with TRBD1. This CDR3 spans 13 amino acids. The junction had 5 bases not matched to a gene; V was cut back by 6 bases and J by 4 bases. Germline CDR1 is WSHSY and CDR2 is SAAADI. In DNA form, the CDR3 reads TGCGCCAGCAGAGACAGGGTGCCAGAGACCCAGTACTTC. Its translation: CASRDRVPETQYF.